This is a list of T cell receptor beta chains from one sample in a study of shared clonotypes between healthy human individuals. Only in-frame clones appear in the TCRdb table, and some are missing; sequencing was by immunoSEQ multiplex PCR. The table shows some 550,000 clones, with more than 95% occurring only once. Sequencing used naive CD4+ T cells sorted from blood. The receptor set was obtained from a woman between 25 and 40 years old in good health. The CDR3 runs from the conserved cysteine through the conserved F or W. The D gene is left open where the match is weak. Size is stated for part of the rows, as once, few or many counts, or as a class when the clone is expanded.

d_call j_call clone_size v_call cdr3_aa cdr3_nt
TRBD2 TRBJ2-7 NA TRBV19 CASSGSGRAYEQYF TGTGCCAGTAGTGGTAGCGGGAGGGCTTACGAGCAGTACTTC
NA TRBJ2-4 NA TRBV6-5 CASSYDPKNIQYF TGTGCCAGCAGTTACGATCCCAAAAACATTCAGTACTTC
TRBD2 TRBJ2-7 NA TRBV28 CASSLGGGSSYEQYF TGTGCCAGCAGTTTGGGAGGCGGGAGCTCCTACGAGCAGTACTTC
NA TRBJ2-7 NA TRBV14 CASSLSVGSIYEQYF TGTGCCAGCAGCCTATCAGTAGGGTCAATCTACGAGCAGTACTTC
NA TRBJ2-3 NA TRBV19 CASSMLQGGDTQYF TGTGCCAGTAGTATGCTGCAGGGGGGAGATACGCAGTATTTT
TRBD1 TRBJ2-7 NA TRBV28 CASSSAPGQYEQYF TGTGCCAGCAGTTCCGCCCCGGGACAGTACGAGCAGTACTTC
NA TRBJ1-2 once TRBV4-1 CASSHGRGRYGYTF TGCGCCAGCAGCCATGGACGGGGGCGTTATGGCTACACCTTC
NA TRBJ1-5 NA TRBV19 CASSIDPDRYSNQPQHF TGTGCCAGTAGTATAGACCCTGACAGGTATAGCAATCAGCCCCAGCATTTT
NA TRBJ1-5 NA TRBV10-2 CASTLDGTNQPQHF TGCGCCAGCACCTTGGACGGTACCAATCAGCCCCAGCATTTT
TRBD1 TRBJ1-4 NA TRBV2 CASRDDRAGEKLFF TGTGCCAGCAGGGATGACAGGGCCGGGGAAAAACTGTTTTTT
TRBD2 TRBJ2-2 NA TRBV5-4 CASSLAGEYTGELFF TGTGCCAGCAGCTTAGCGGGAGAGTACACCGGGGAGCTGTTTTTT
TRBD1 TRBJ1-2 NA TRBV5-1 CASSFRQGDSYGYTF TGCGCCAGCAGCTTCCGACAGGGGGACTCCTATGGCTACACCTTC
NA TRBJ2-2 NA TRBV18 CASSLVTHTGELFF TGTGCCAGCTCATTAGTGACTCACACCGGGGAGCTGTTTTTT
NA TRBJ1-1 NA TRBV6-1 CASSGTLNTEAFF TGTGCCAGCAGTGGGACATTGAACACTGAAGCTTTCTTT
NA TRBJ2-3 NA TRBV10-3 CAISEIIGGTDTQYF TGTGCCATCAGTGAGATAATTGGGGGAACAGATACGCAGTATTTT
NA TRBJ2-1 NA TRBV11-1 CASSLGRTNEQFF TGTGCCAGCAGCTTAGGCAGAACCAATGAGCAGTTCTTC
TRBD2 TRBJ2-5 once TRBV28 CASSLAVAGAETQYF TGTGCCAGCAGTCTAGCGGTAGCGGGAGCCGAGACCCAGTACTTC
NA TRBJ1-1 NA TRBV30 CAWSKGGGNTEAFF TGTGCCTGGAGCAAGGGCGGGGGGAACACTGAAGCTTTCTTT
NA TRBJ2-1 NA TRBV11-3 CASSYRPDRAGIHEQFF TGTGCCAGCAGCTATCGCCCCGACAGGGCGGGGATCCATGAGCAGTTCTTC
NA TRBJ1-1 NA TRBV6-6 CASSLPSGEAFF TGTGCCAGCAGCCTGCCTTCAGGGGAAGCTTTCTTT
NA TRBJ1-5 NA TRBV2 CASRGLSRRPQHF TGTGCCAGCAGGGGACTATCACGGCGACCCCAGCATTTT
NA TRBJ2-2 NA TRBV4-1 CASSGGAYTGELFF TGCGCCTCTTCGGGGGGCGCGTACACCGGGGAGCTGTTTTTT
TRBD1 TRBJ1-1 NA TRBV5-1 CASSLPTGADTEAFF TGCGCCAGCAGCTTACCGACAGGGGCTGACACTGAAGCTTTCTTT
NA TRBJ1-2 NA TRBV6-5 CASTPGAGALGYTF TGTGCCAGCACCCCGGGGGCAGGGGCTCTTGGCTACACCTTC
NA TRBJ2-7 NA TRBV11-2 CASNPAGPIYEQYF TGTGCCAGCAACCCGGCGGGGCCCATCTACGAGCAGTACTTC
TRBD2 TRBJ2-3 NA TRBV5-8 CASIGATSGRADTQYF TGTGCCAGCATCGGAGCGACTAGCGGGAGGGCAGATACGCAGTATTTT
TRBD2 TRBJ2-1 NA TRBV27 CASSPAGTSGSDEQFF TGTGCCAGCAGTCCGGCCGGGACTAGCGGGAGTGATGAGCAGTTCTTC
NA TRBJ2-5 NA TRBV2 CASSASETSAQYF TGTGCCAGCAGTGCCTCCGAGACGTCTGCCCAGTACTTC
NA TRBJ2-1 NA TRBV4-1 CASSLPGPPGEQFF TGCGCCAGCAGCCTTCCGGGACCACCGGGGGAGCAGTTCTTC
NA TRBJ2-7 NA TRBV27 CASSFGGILWEQYF TGTGCCAGCAGCTTTGGGGGCATACTCTGGGAGCAGTACTTC
TRBD2 TRBJ2-7 NA TRBV5-1 CASSLVAGGHYEQYF TGCGCCAGCAGCTTGGTAGCGGGAGGACACTACGAGCAGTACTTC
NA TRBJ1-2 NA TRBV7-2 CASSLGGIPGYTF TGTGCCAGCAGCTTAGGGGGCATTCCCGGCTACACCTTC
TRBD2 TRBJ2-2 NA TRBV28 CASSPGTSGTGELFF TGTGCCAGCAGCCCGGGGACTAGCGGGACCGGGGAGCTGTTTTTT
NA TRBJ2-4 NA TRBV7-2 CASSRAESYDIQYF TGTGCCAGCAGCCGAGCAGAATCCTACGACATTCAGTACTTC
NA TRBJ1-1 once TRBV9 CASSVAATPRGGTEAFF TGTGCCAGCAGCGTAGCGGCAACTCCCAGAGGTGGCACTGAAGCTTTCTTT
NA TRBJ2-3 NA TRBV18 CASSPGSTDTQYF TGTGCCAGCTCACCAGGCAGCACAGATACGCAGTATTTT
NA TRBJ1-2 NA TRBV5-8 CASSLANRDMGTANYGYTF TGTGCCAGCAGCTTGGCAAATCGGGACATGGGTACAGCTAACTATGGCTACACCTTC
TRBD2 TRBJ2-7 NA TRBV6-1 CASSILAGSYEQYF TGTGCCAGCAGCATACTAGCGGGAAGCTACGAGCAGTACTTC
NA TRBJ2-1 NA TRBV5-1 CASSPSQFNEQFF TGCGCCAGCAGCCCTTCCCAGTTCAATGAGCAGTTCTTC
TRBD2 TRBJ2-1 NA TRBV4-2 CASSQGSGRSYNEQFF TGTGCCAGCAGCCAAGGTAGCGGGAGGTCGTACAATGAGCAGTTCTTC
NA TRBJ2-7 NA TRBV6-5 CASSPTSSYEQYF TGTGCCAGCAGTCCCACTAGTTCCTACGAGCAGTACTTC
NA TRBJ2-5 NA TRBV4-1 CASSQGVFGTSYGETQYF TGCGCCAGCAGCCAGGGCGTTTTCGGGACAAGTTATGGGGAGACCCAGTACTTC
TRBD1 TRBJ2-7 NA TRBV6-1 CASSLTGGGPYEQYF TGTGCCAGCAGTCTGACAGGGGGCGGGCCCTACGAGCAGTACTTC
NA TRBJ1-3 NA TRBV21-1 CASSQLGAEPGNTIYF TGTGCCAGCAGCCAATTGGGGGCGGAACCTGGAAACACCATATATTTT
TRBD1 TRBJ2-1 once TRBV5-4 CASSSKDRGDNEQFF TGTGCCAGCAGCTCCAAGGACAGGGGTGACAATGAGCAGTTCTTC
NA TRBJ2-7 NA TRBV7-2 CASSLLQPYEQYF TGTGCCAGCAGTTTACTCCAGCCCTACGAGCAGTACTTC
NA TRBJ2-1 NA TRBV14 CASSRSRHNEQFF TGTGCCAGCAGCCGATCAAGGCACAATGAGCAGTTCTTC
NA TRBJ2-5 NA TRBV5-1 CASSLWAGAGQETQYF TGCGCCAGCAGCTTGTGGGCAGGAGCTGGCCAAGAGACCCAGTACTTC